The T cell receptor (beta chain) described here comes from a study of blood T cell repertoires in COVID-19. This CDR3 contains 14 residues. V was clipped by 7 bases and J by 5 bases, with 15 bases between them. Per the germline V gene, CDR1 is MNHEY and CDR2 is SVGAGI. Using immunoSEQ multiplex PCR, the repertoire was profiled, and TCRdb retains in-frame clones only, with some absent. The sample includes over 50,000 clones, more than 70% of them seen just once. Sequencing used peripheral blood. This receptor was identified in a man in his 70s with active COVID-19. The gene calls are TRBV6-5 and TRBJ1-5, with D unresolved. CDR3 residues: CASKTGGDYQPQHF. The CDR3, as DNA: TGTGCCAGCAAGACCGGCGGGGATTATCAGCCCCAGCATTTT.